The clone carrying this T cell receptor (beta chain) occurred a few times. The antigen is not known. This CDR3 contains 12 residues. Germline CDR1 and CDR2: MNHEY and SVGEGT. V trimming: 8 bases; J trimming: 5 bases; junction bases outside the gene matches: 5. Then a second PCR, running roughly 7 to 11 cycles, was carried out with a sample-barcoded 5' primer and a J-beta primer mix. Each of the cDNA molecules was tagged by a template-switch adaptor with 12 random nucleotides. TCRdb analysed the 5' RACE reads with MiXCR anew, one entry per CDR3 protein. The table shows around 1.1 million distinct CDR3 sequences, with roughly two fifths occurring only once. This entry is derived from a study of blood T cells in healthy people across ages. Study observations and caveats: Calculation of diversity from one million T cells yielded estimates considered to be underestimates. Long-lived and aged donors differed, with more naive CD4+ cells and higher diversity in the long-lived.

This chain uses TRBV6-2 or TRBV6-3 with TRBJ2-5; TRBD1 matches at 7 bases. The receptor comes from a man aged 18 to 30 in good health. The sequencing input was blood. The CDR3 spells CASRTGEETQYF. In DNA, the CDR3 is TGTGCCAGCCGCACAGGGGAGGAGACCCAGTACTTC.